This T cell receptor beta chain emerged from a study of identical twins (dated by TCRdb to about 2016). About the study as a whole: The study deep-sequenced TCR alpha and beta repertoires from monozygotic twins, unrelated adults of various ages and cord blood to test whether fetal clonotypes persist. To rule out contamination, the twin experiments were replicated at different times with different library preparation protocols. Beyond this particular receptor, the publication reports: In monozygotic twins, recombination models systematically underestimated out-of-frame TCR alpha sharing, but the models matched the sharing seen between unrelated individuals. Fewer insertions were carried by abundant cord blood beta clonotypes; a weaker similar trend was observed in young adult naive repertoires, while no such trend was observed in memory repertoires. Zero-insertion analyses could be partly confounded by invariant T cells such as MAIT and iNKT, although diverse VJ usage argued against such confounding for most clonotypes. Because the same donors could not be followed over many years, the conclusions depended on cross-sectional statistical analysis. Compared with coincidental sharing between unrelated individuals, an excess of low generation-probability sequences was observed among out-of-frame TCR alpha sequences shared between twins. Excess twin sharing in beta out-of-frame sequences was weaker because fewer shared sequences lowered the signal-to-noise ratio.

Only healthy Caucasian donors were included. This clonotype occurred a few times. Its antigen target is currently unknown. Base qualities are not provided; no much larger clone lies one nucleotide away. The CDR3 has 16 amino acids, counting the end cysteine and phenylalanine. Just the 48-base CDR3 DNA is kept, in frame starting at base 1. The germline V gene (reference sequence) supplies CDR1 LGHDT and CDR2 YNNKEL. The V and J ends are trimmed by 2 bases and 6 bases, leaving 17 bases between them. To prepare the library, 5' RACE was applied. These reads were obtained on an Illumina HiSeq 2000. A universal primer binding site was introduced by template switching, and a unique molecular identifier was present in the final cDNA, enabling accurate counting of TCR cDNA molecules. First-strand cDNA for TCR alpha and beta chains was synthesized from specific primers in the conserved constant-segment region. To control for contamination, every cDNA library was double barcoded, receiving both a SMART-Mk sample barcode and Illumina barcodes. TruSeq adapter sequences, together with Illumina sample barcodes, were added in two successive PCR steps. The Illumina HiSeq platform was used with custom primers to sequence TCR alpha and beta cDNA libraries. From the authors' description of their analysis: Unique molecular identifiers were extracted from raw reads with MiGEC, and CDR3 positions were determined with MiXCR. For each individual, recombination models were inferred using an EM algorithm with the repgenHMM and IGoR tools. Shared clonotype analysis was performed with the tcR package in R, normalizing sharing by the product of cloneset sizes. To study raw recombination without the effects of thymic and clonal selection, out-of-frame nonproductive sequences were analyzed. In-frame beta chains were kept once TCRdb had trimmed the public reads at Q25 with fastp and called clones with MiXCR. Rows are unified per CDR3 protein, each entry keeping the most common DNA and genes. These V and J calls derive from TCRdb rather than the authors' analysis. The sample table shows 1.5 million to 2 million distinct CDR3 sequences, and under 35% are seen once. In total, the top ten clones hold roughly 0.3% of the sample.

The V and J segments used are TRBV3-1 and TRBJ2-1, with an unclear D gene assignment. This clonotype was obtained from a newborn girl in good health. The source material was cord blood. The CDR3 protein: CASSQSRLTLRNEQFF. The nucleotide sequence is TGTGCCAGCAGCCAATCCCGCCTCACTCTACGCAATGAGCAGTTCTTC.